The 26 T cell receptor beta chains presented below share a single source sample, sequenced in a study of T cell responses to AZD1222 COVID-19 vaccine. The protocol was immunoSEQ multiplex PCR, while the TCRdb copy is restricted to in-frame clones and leaves out a portion. Seen here are about 170,000 clones, 90% to 95% observed once, and the top ten hold about 4.2%. Sequencing was performed on peripheral blood, taken on day 0 of AZD1222 vaccination. The receptors stem from an adult in good health.

The chain employs TRBV19 and TRBJ1-1; D unresolved. Deletions cut 4 bases from V and 4 bases from J, with 4 bases between. The CDR3 consists of 11 residues. The germline CDR1 and CDR2 sequences are LNHDA and SQIVND (reference sequence). CDR3 nucleotides: TGTGCCAGTAGTACGGGCACTGAAGCTTTCTTT. Its protein is CASSTGTEAFF.

The chain recombines TRBV6-5 with TRBJ2-7, with a possible D match to TRBD2 (5 bases). This CDR3 contains 14 residues. The germline V gene has CDR1 MNHEY and CDR2 SVGAGI. The V gene lost 0 bases and the J gene lost 2 bases, with 8 bases spanning the gap. For the CDR3, the DNA is TGTGCCAGCAGTTACTCCGACGGGGCCTACGAGCAGTACTTC. Translating it yields CASSYSDGAYEQYF.

The J gene is TRBJ1-2, the V gene TRBV2; D is unresolved. CDR3 length equals 11 residues. Trimming shortened V by 7 bases and J by 1 base, and 4 bases separated the two germline ends. Germline V gene lookup returns CDR1 SNHLY and CDR2 FYNNEI. CDR3 nucleotides: TGTGCCAGCAACGATAACTATGGCTACACCTTC. Its protein product is CASNDNYGYTF.

The chain uses TRBV2 and TRBJ2-7; 10 nucleotides agree with TRBD1. The CDR3 loop spans 14 amino acids. The V gene end was trimmed by 7 bases and the J gene end by 6 bases; junction bases not matched to a gene: 9. CDR1 and CDR2 (germline): SNHLY, FYNNEI. The CDR3 DNA follows: TGTGCCAGCATGAGCGGGACAGGGGTGGGCGAGCAGTACTTC. This encodes CASMSGTGVGEQYF.

This clone was seen a single time. The CDR3 sequence: CAISDLTGEGEGYTF. The CDR3 bases are TGTGCCATCAGTGACCTGACAGGGGAGGGAGAAGGCTACACCTTC. This chain uses TRBV10-3 with TRBJ1-2; 8 bases are shared with TRBD1. V was pared by 3 bases and J by 8 bases, with 11 bases of the junction left unmatched. This CDR3 spans 15 amino acids. Germline CDR1 reads ENHRY; CDR2 reads SYGVKD.

This chain connects TRBV5-4 to TRBJ2-7; 7 bases line up with TRBD1. The CDR3 totals 16 residues. The germline gives CDR1 SGHNT, CDR2 YYREEE (reference sequence). Losses at the gene ends were 4 bases for V and 7 bases for J; bases not matched to a gene: 17. This chain's CDR3 is CASSPSPKQGIGEQYF. As DNA, the CDR3 is TGTGCCAGCAGCCCATCCCCGAAACAGGGGATCGGTGAGCAGTACTTC.

The J gene is TRBJ1-2, the V gene TRBV3-1 (or the pseudogene TRBV3-2); tentative D call: TRBD1 (5 bases). The CDR3 is made up of 12 amino acids. V lost 3 bases and J lost 4, with 6 bases in between. Per germline, CDR1 LGHDT and CDR2 YNNKEL (reference sequence). The CDR3 region is CASSQGTYGYTF. The DNA for the CDR3 is TGTGCCAGCAGCCAGGGGACCTATGGCTACACCTTC.

V is TRBV28 and J is TRBJ1-1; possible D gene TRBD1, 6 bases. Germline V gives CDR1 MDHEN, CDR2 SYDVKM. Trimming cost V 7 bases and J 1 base, with 13 bases left between them. CDR3 length equals 14 residues. The CDR3 spells CASNLWGQNTEAFF. For the CDR3, the DNA is TGTGCCAGCAACCTGTGGGGACAGAACACTGAAGCTTTCTTT. The full variable domain, its missing parts supplied by reference TRBV28 and TRBJ1-1, is DVKVTQSSRYLVKRTGEKVFLECVQDMDHENMFWYRQDPGLGLRLIYFSYDVKMKEKGDIPEGYSVSREKKERFSLILESASTNQTSMYLCASNLWGQNTEAFFGQGTRLTVV.

The chain couples TRBV3-1 (or the pseudogene TRBV3-2) to TRBJ2-1, with 10 bases fitting TRBD2. Germline CDR1 is LGHDT and CDR2 is YNNKEL (reference sequence). The V gene end was trimmed by 4 bases and the J gene end by 8 bases; junction bases not matched to a gene: 8. The CDR3 extends over 15 amino acids. The CDR3: CASSPTGTSVHEQFF. CDR3 nucleotide sequence: TGTGCCAGCAGCCCGACTGGGACTAGCGTCCATGAGCAGTTCTTC.

The chain has TRBV5-1 and TRBJ1-1; perhaps TRBD1 as D (6 bases). The CDR3 is 15 residues long. Between the trimmed V and J ends, which lost 6 bases and 2 bases, there was a span of 17 bases. Germline V gene sequence: CDR1 SGHRS, CDR2 YFSETQ. DNA of the CDR3: TGCGCCAGCACCCGAACAGGACAGCCAAACACTGAAGCTTTCTTT. Residues: CASTRTGQPNTEAFF.

The chain uses TRBV6-1 and TRBJ2-7, with D possibly being TRBD1 (5 bases). There are 15 residues in the CDR3. Germline CDR1 is MNHNS and CDR2 is SASEGT. Trimming removed 2 bases from V and 2 bases from J, with 13 bases in between. The CDR3 is CASSEQGRTTYEQYF. Written as DNA, the CDR3 is TGTGCCAGCAGTGAACAGGGCAGGACCACCTACGAGCAGTACTTC.

This clone has more than one count but fewer than ten. This chain links TRBV12-5 with TRBJ1-3; no reliable D call. Trimming took 1 base from V and 9 from J, leaving 13 bases between them. This CDR3 is 14 amino acids long. Germline V lookup: CDR1 LGHNT, CDR2 FRNRAP. The CDR3 region is CASGLAQSKGTIYF. Written as DNA, the CDR3 is TGTGCTAGTGGTTTGGCCCAGAGTAAAGGCACCATATATTTT. The full variable domain, its missing parts supplied by reference TRBV12-5 and TRBJ1-3, is DARVTQTPRHKVTEMGQEVTMRCQPILGHNTVFWYRQTMMQGLELLAYFRNRAPLDDSGMPKDRFSAEMPDATLATLKIQPSEPRDSAVYFCASGLAQSKGTIYFGEGSWLTVV.

The chain links TRBV5-8 to TRBJ2-7; D gene unclear. The V end was cut by 5 bases, the J end by 3 bases, with 6 bases between. CDR3 length equals 11 residues. In germline, CDR1 is SGHTS, CDR2 YDEGEE. The CDR3 region is CASSWVYEQYF. The CDR3, as DNA: TGTGCCAGCAGTTGGGTCTACGAGCAGTACTTC. The variable domain in full, with the rest retrieved from reference TRBV5-8 and TRBJ2-7, is EAGVTQSPTHLIKTRGQQATLRCSPISGHTSVYWYQQALGLGLQFLLWYDEGEERNRGNFPPRFSGRQFPNYSSELNVNALELEDSALYLCASSWVYEQYFGPGTRLTVT.

V usage is TRBV3-1 (or the pseudogene TRBV3-2) and J usage is TRBJ2-7; D not certain. The CDR3 extends over 14 amino acids. V lost 0 bases and J lost 4, with 10 bases in between. From germline, CDR1 is LGHDT and CDR2 YNNKEL (reference sequence). CDR3 sequence: CASSQDTLGYEQYF. Written as DNA, the CDR3 is TGTGCCAGCAGCCAAGATACCCTGGGATACGAGCAGTACTTC.

The chain combines TRBV5-4 with TRBJ2-5; the match to TRBD1 covers 7 bases. This CDR3 is built from 14 residues. Germline CDR1 SGHNT, CDR2 YYREEE (reference sequence). V gave up 2 bases and J gave up 6 bases; unmatched junction bases: 7. The CDR3 is CASSLKGAVQTQYF. CDR3 bases: TGTGCCAGCAGCTTAAAGGGGGCGGTACAGACCCAGTACTTC.

The chain has TRBV5-5 and TRBJ1-4; D gene ambiguous. The CDR3 covers 17 residues. Looked up from germline, CDR1 is SGHKS and CDR2 is YYEKEE (reference sequence). V lost 1 base and J lost 0, with 13 bases in between. The CDR3 nucleotides read TGTGCCAGCAGCTTGCTCGGGATCTCGGCAACTAATGAAAAACTGTTTTTT. It yields the protein CASSLLGISATNEKLFF.

The chain uses TRBV20-1 and TRBJ1-5; D gene uncertain. V lost 3 bases, J lost 5 bases, and 11 bases lay in between. The CDR3 consists of 13 residues. CDR1 and CDR2 (germline): DFQATT, SNEGSKA (reference sequence). CDR3 amino acids: CSASLGLHQPQHF. The CDR3 coding sequence is TGCAGTGCTAGTTTGGGTTTACATCAGCCCCAGCATTTT.

The chain joins TRBV7-2 to TRBJ2-3; 13 bases are shared with TRBD2. The CDR3 is 16 residues long. Unmatched junction bases numbered 3, after V lost 4 bases and J lost 2 bases. The germline gives CDR1 SGHTA, CDR2 FQGNSA. The CDR3 loop reads CASSSTSGGYTDTQYF. CDR3 coding DNA: TGTGCCAGCAGCTCGACTAGCGGGGGGTACACAGATACGCAGTATTTT. The full variable domain, completed using reference TRBV7-2 and TRBJ2-3, is GAGVSQSPSNKVTEKGKDVELRCDPISGHTALYWYRQSLGQGLEFLIYFQGNSAPDKSGLPSDRFSAERTGGSVSTLTIQRTQQEDSAVYLCASSSTSGGYTDTQYFGPGTRLTVL.

The rearrangement joins TRBV4-2 to TRBJ2-7; 10 bases align to TRBD2. The V gene end was trimmed by 2 bases and the J gene end by 2 bases; junction bases not matched to a gene: 6. The CDR3 covers 16 residues. Germline V gene lookup returns CDR1 LGHNA and CDR2 YNFKEQ. The CDR3 here is CASSQKRGGLAYEQYF. DNA of the CDR3: TGTGCCAGCAGCCAAAAGCGGGGGGGCCTGGCCTACGAGCAGTACTTC.

This chain connects TRBV5-4 to TRBJ2-5, with 8 bases fitting TRBD2. The germline V gene has CDR1 SGHNT and CDR2 YYREEE (reference sequence). After removal of 4 bases from V and 4 bases from J, the junction contained 6 bases not matched to a gene. The CDR3 is 14 residues long. The CDR3 region is CASSPLAGGETQYF. The CDR3 nucleotides read TGTGCCAGCAGCCCCCTGGCGGGGGGAGAGACCCAGTACTTC.

Only one count was recorded for this clone. This chain joins TRBV10-1 and TRBJ2-7; tentative D call: TRBD2 (6 bases). This CDR3 is built from 15 residues. From germline, CDR1 is WNHNN and CDR2 SYGVQD (reference sequence). V was pared by 6 bases and J by 7 bases, with 22 bases between. CDR3 residues: CASSQGGLPLMEQYF. The CDR3 bases are TGCGCCAGCAGCCAAGGAGGGCTACCCCTCATGGAGCAGTACTTC.

This chain connects TRBV2 to TRBJ2-6; TRBD1 agrees at 8 bases. The germline V gene encodes CDR1 SNHLY and CDR2 FYNNEI. CDR3 length: 14 amino acids. The V gene end was trimmed by 8 bases and the J gene end by 4 bases; junction bases not matched to a gene: 4. CDR3 coding DNA: TGTGCCAGCCAGGACAGGGTAGGGGCCAACGTCCTGACTTTC. Protein: CASQDRVGANVLTF.

The chain is built from TRBV5-1 and TRBJ1-2; 8 nucleotides align to TRBD1. CDR3 size: 15 residues. Trimming took 3 bases from V and 4 from J; bases not matched to a gene: 8. The germline CDR1 and CDR2 sequences are SGHRS and YFSETQ. The CDR3 is CASSSFDRGSYGYTF. The CDR3 DNA follows: TGCGCCAGCAGCTCGTTCGACAGGGGCTCCTATGGCTACACCTTC.

This rearrangement joins TRBV4-1 to TRBJ1-5; TRBD1 is a possible D gene (5 bases). There are 15 residues in the CDR3. Germline V gives CDR1 MGHRA, CDR2 YSYEKL. V lost 1 base and J lost 2, with 9 bases in between. The CDR3 sequence is CASSQGVGGNQPQHF. Here the CDR3 DNA reads TGCGCCAGCAGCCAAGGAGTGGGGGGCAATCAGCCCCAGCATTTT.

This chain uses TRBV7-2 with TRBJ2-5; possibly TRBD1 or TRBD2 for D (5 bases each). CDR1 and CDR2 from the germline V gene are SGHTA and FQGNSA. The CDR3 runs to 15 residues. Trimming stripped 1 base from V and 4 bases from J, with 13 bases between. As DNA, the CDR3 is TGTGCCAGCAGCTTAGACCGAGGGGCCCTAGAGACCCAGTACTTC. Protein sequence: CASSLDRGALETQYF.

The rearrangement uses TRBV7-9 and TRBJ2-1, with D tentatively TRBD1 (6 bases). Germline CDR1 SEHNR, CDR2 FQNEAQ (reference sequence). Trimming removed 5 bases at V and 8 bases at J, with 19 bases between. The CDR3 has 15 amino acids. The CDR3 bases are TGTGCCAGCAGCCTTGGGGGCCCCCCTAGGGATGAGCAGTTCTTC. Residues: CASSLGGPPRDEQFF.